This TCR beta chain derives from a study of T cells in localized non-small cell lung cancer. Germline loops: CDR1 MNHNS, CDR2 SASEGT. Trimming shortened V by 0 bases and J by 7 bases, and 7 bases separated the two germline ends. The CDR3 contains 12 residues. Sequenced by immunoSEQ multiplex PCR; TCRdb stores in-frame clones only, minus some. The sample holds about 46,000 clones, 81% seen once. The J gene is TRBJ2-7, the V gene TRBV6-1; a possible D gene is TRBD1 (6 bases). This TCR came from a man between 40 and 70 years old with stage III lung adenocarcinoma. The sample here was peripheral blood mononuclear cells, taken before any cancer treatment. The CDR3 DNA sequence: TGTGCCAGCAGTGAAGCGACAGGAGAGCAGTACTTC. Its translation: CASSEATGEQYF.